Described below is a single T cell receptor (beta chain) sequence and its context. What it binds is not known. Libraries were prepared by immunoSEQ multiplex PCR; TCRdb keeps only in-frame clonotypes and omits some of them. The sample yields about 680,000 clones, around four fifths seen once. This sample was included in a study of shared clonotypes between healthy human individuals. Study-wide results and limits: Generation probabilities were higher for clonotypes shared across all four sorted-subset donors than for unshared ones.

Trimming took 7 bases from V and 8 from J; bases not matched to a gene: 8. CDR3 size: 14 residues. The germline V gene encodes CDR1 LNHDA and CDR2 SQIVND (reference sequence). The V and J genes are TRBV19 and TRBJ1-2; 12 bases line up with TRBD1. This receptor was taken from a young woman in good health. Sequences were obtained from memory CD4+ T cells sorted from blood. The sample's subset: CD45RA-negative fraction. CDR3 sequence (DNA): TGTGCCAGTAAGGAGGGACAGGGGGCGAAGGGCTACACCTTC. As protein: CASKEGQGAKGYTF.